This T cell receptor beta chain was sequenced in a study of technical replicates of blood from four donors. This CDR3 region has 13 residues. V dropped 4 bases and J dropped 9; count of bases not matched to a gene: 4. Germline values: CDR1 SGHTA, CDR2 FQGTGA. Clones were read by immunoSEQ multiplex PCR, and TCRdb kept only the in-frame ones, dropping some. Among some 64,000 clones listed, nearly 95% were seen once. This chain uses TRBV7-3 with TRBJ2-1, with 9 nucleotides matching TRBD2. The TCR sequence derives from a human donor in good health. Some clones in this sample may be carry-over from other donors' samples. The sequenced sample was PBMCs. The CDR3 is CASSSSGTSEQFF. The CDR3 DNA reads TGTGCCAGCAGCTCTAGCGGGACTAGTGAGCAGTTCTTC.